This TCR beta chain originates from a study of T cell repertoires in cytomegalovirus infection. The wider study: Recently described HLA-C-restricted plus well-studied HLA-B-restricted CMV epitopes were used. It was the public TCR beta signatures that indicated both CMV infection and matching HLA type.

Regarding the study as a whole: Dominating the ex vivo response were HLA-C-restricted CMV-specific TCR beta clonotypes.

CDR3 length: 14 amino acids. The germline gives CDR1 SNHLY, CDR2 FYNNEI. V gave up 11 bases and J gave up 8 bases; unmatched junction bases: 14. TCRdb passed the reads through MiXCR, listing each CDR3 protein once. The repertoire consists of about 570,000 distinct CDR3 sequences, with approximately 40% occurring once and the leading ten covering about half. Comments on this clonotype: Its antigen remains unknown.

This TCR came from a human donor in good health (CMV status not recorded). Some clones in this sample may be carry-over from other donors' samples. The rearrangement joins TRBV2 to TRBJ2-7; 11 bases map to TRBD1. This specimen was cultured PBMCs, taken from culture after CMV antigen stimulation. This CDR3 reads CAVRTSGQGVQQYF. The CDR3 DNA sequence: TGTGCCGTCAGAACTTCGGGACAGGGGGTCCAGCAGTACTTC.